This TCR beta chain appears in the sequencing data of a study of T cells after yellow fever vaccination (dated by TCRdb to between 2018 and 2021). For the study in its entirety: The SMART-Seq v4 Ultra Low Input RNA kit was used to prepare libraries from fractions with low cell numbers. To follow T-cell clones before and after primary and booster YFV17D yellow fever vaccination, bulk TCR alpha and beta repertoires were sequenced over time. Two healthy male donors, one aged 18 to 30 and one aged 30 to 40 years, were included in the cohort. Blood was collected at multiple timepoints before and after primary and secondary immunization, and bulk PBMC replicates and cell subsets were isolated.

Trimming takes 3 bases from V and 6 bases from J, and the germline ends sit 14 bases apart. The germline V gene sets CDR1 to KGHSH and CDR2 to LQKENI. The CDR3 spans 14 residues, from the cysteine through the phenylalanine. The retained sequence is limited to the CDR3, 42 bases, with the frame set at the first base. This clonotype has a handful of counts. The antigen it binds to is not known. The record has no base qualities; no much larger clone is one base away. Here is what the overall study found, with its caveats: Computational filtering was needed because FACS-sorted repertoires could contain abundant contaminating clonotypes from the bulk population. Compared with the primary T-cell response, the secondary T-cell response was faster but weaker, reaching its peak on day 5 rather than on day 15. Most clones expanded after primary vaccination (about 96% of CD4 and roughly 90% of CD8) were re-detected after the booster, suggesting that broad memory maintenance occurred. A small fraction of clonotypes appeared in both the CD4 and CD8 compartments, likely as a result of convergent recombination. Because only two donors were included in the study, the extent to which the findings can be generalized is limited.

Reads for this sample came from an Illumina NovaSeq 6000. TCR cDNA was synthesized by 5'RACE template switching, through which a universal primer site and unique molecular identifiers were introduced. cDNA synthesis was primed from both the TCR alpha and TCR beta constant segments. Libraries were amplified in two PCR steps, with sample barcodes and sequencing adapters added in the second step. Libraries were sequenced on Illumina HiSeq 2500 (2x100 bp) or NovaSeq (2x150 bp). The source study handled its data this way. MIGEC handled demultiplexing of reads and collapsing into UMI consensus sequences, while MiXCR performed V(D)J alignment. Vaccine-responding clonotypes were defined with edgeR using replicate PBMC samples, requiring FDR below 0.01 and a log2 fold change above 5 up to day 15. Bulk clonotypes were assigned CD4 or CD8 identity according to which sequenced CD4 or CD8 repertoire held them at higher abundance. TCRdb reworked the public reads: Q25 trimming with fastp, MiXCR clone assembly, productive beta chains retained. Identical CDR3 protein sequences are pooled into one entry, listed with their most common genes and DNA. The V and J calls, along with clone size, are taken from TCRdb and not from the paper's own processing. The sample yields approximately 300,000 distinct CDR3 sequences; about 10% were counted once. Roughly 3% of the sample lies in the top ten.

Sample treatment or condition, as interpreted from the label and publication: live attenuated yellow fever vaccine strain. PBMCs were isolated from peripheral blood using a standard Ficoll-Paque protocol. Dynabeads CD4 and CD8 positive selection kits were used to isolate CD4 and CD8 T-cell fractions. TriZol was used to extract RNA from bulk PBMCs, CD4 and CD8 fractions, and dextramer-positive and dextramer-negative fractions. This specimen consisted of CD4+ T cells sorted from PBMCs, obtained 45 days after the yellow fever booster vaccination. Recombination joined TRBV18 with TRBJ1-2; no confident D gene assignment can be made. The sequence came from a man aged 18-30 years who received the YFV17D yellow fever vaccine. The nucleotides are TGTGCCAGCTCACCGGAGGAGGGCGGGGATGGCTACACCTTC. Its protein product is CASSPEEGGDGYTF.